Listed below are T cell receptor beta chains from one sample, sequenced in a study of T-cell memory formation after mild COVID-19. TCRdb reanalysed the 5' RACE reads using MiXCR and keeps one entry per CDR3 protein. Found here are about 400,000 distinct CDR3 sequences, 24% of them singletons; the top ten hold roughly 9.7%. The specimen was PBMCs or a T cell subset sorted from them (not recorded which). These receptors were collected from an adult woman who had mild COVID-19 (a few samples of this study predate the infection). Cell type and time point are not known. CDR3s include the opening cysteine and the closing phenylalanine or tryptophan. D genes are given only for firm matches. Expanded clones are given a class, and other clones once, few, many or no size at all.

TRBV12-3/TRBV12-4	TRBD1	TRBJ2-7	few	CASSLGSGQAQYF	TGTGCCAGCAGTTTAGGCTCCGGACAGGCGCAGTACTTC
TRBV2	TRBD1	TRBJ2-1	.	CASSEGTGVLVEFF	TGTGCCAGCAGTGAAGGGACAGGTGTCCTGGTAGAGTTCTTC
TRBV7-3	TRBD2	TRBJ2-3	.	CASSHGVAGGGTSTDTQYF	TGTGCCAGCAGCCACGGAGTAGCGGGAGGAGGTACTAGCACAGATACGCAGTATTTT
TRBV5-1	TRBD1	TRBJ2-7	few	CASSPRQGTNEQYF	TGCGCCAGCAGCCCCCGACAGGGAACAAACGAGCAGTACTTC
TRBV12-3/TRBV12-4	TRBD2	TRBJ2-2	.	CASSPPGGGLPSPDTGELFF	TGTGCCAGCAGTCCTCCGGGGGGGGGATTGCCCTCACCCGACACCGGGGAGCTGTTTTTT
TRBV30	.	TRBJ1-4	.	CAWSVGLVATNEKLFF	TGTGCCTGGAGTGTAGGCCTCGTAGCAACTAATGAAAAACTGTTTTTT
TRBV7-8	.	TRBJ1-1	few	CASSHQYLMWVQNTEAFF	TGTGCCAGCAGCCACCAATACCTGATGTGGGTTCAGAACACTGAAGCTTTCTTT
TRBV30	TRBD1	TRBJ1-2	.	CAQDRGYGYTF	TGTGCCCAAGACAGGGGGTATGGCTACACCTTC
TRBV4-2	.	TRBJ2-5	.	CASSQGFGAGGQETQYF	TGTGCCAGCAGCCAAGGTTTCGGGGCAGGGGGGCAAGAGACCCAGTACTTC
TRBV12-3/TRBV12-4	.	TRBJ1-2	.	CASSLRVGYGYTF	TGTGCCAGCAGTCTAAGGGTGGGATATGGCTACACCTTC
TRBV18	.	TRBJ2-1	few	CASSPPGVGVSYNEQFF	TGTGCCAGCTCACCACCGGGAGTGGGAGTCTCCTACAATGAGCAGTTCTTC
TRBV29-1	TRBD1	TRBJ1-2	few	CSVGDRGAGYTF	TGCAGCGTGGGGGACAGGGGTGCTGGCTACACCTTC
TRBV4-1	TRBD1	TRBJ2-7	few	CASSQGDRSYEQYF	TGCGCCAGCAGCCAAGGGGACAGATCCTACGAGCAGTACTTC
TRBV3-1	.	TRBJ2-5	few	CASSQGADPQETQYF	TGTGCCAGCAGCCAAGGAGCGGATCCTCAAGAGACCCAGTACTTC
TRBV24-1	TRBD2	TRBJ2-1	.	CATSDLSGTSGSHEQFF	TGTGCCACCAGTGATTTGTCCGGGACTAGCGGGAGTCATGAGCAGTTCTTC
TRBV9	TRBD1	TRBJ1-4	.	CASSLAGTGGEKLFF	TGTGCCAGCAGCCTAGCCGGGACAGGGGGAGAAAAACTGTTTTTT
TRBV7-2	.	TRBJ2-1	few	CASSFNRLVGEQFF	TGTGCCAGCAGCTTCAATAGACTAGTGGGTGAGCAGTTCTTC
TRBV20-1	TRBD1	TRBJ1-3	few	CSAEDRGAGNTIYF	TGCAGTGCCGAAGACAGGGGTGCGGGAAACACCATATATTTT
TRBV20-1	.	TRBJ2-3	.	CSARKKTSTDTQYF	TGCAGTGCTAGAAAAAAAACTAGCACAGATACGCAGTATTTT
TRBV3-1	TRBD2	TRBJ2-1	.	CASSQYLAGVEQFF	TGTGCCAGCAGCCAATACTTGGCGGGGGTTGAGCAGTTCTTC
TRBV5-1	TRBD2	TRBJ2-5	few	CASSLLAGDQETQYF	TGCGCCAGCAGCTTACTAGCGGGGGACCAAGAGACCCAGTACTTC
TRBV2	.	TRBJ2-1	few	CASSESGTGYNEQFF	TGTGCCAGCAGTGAGAGCGGGACAGGATACAATGAGCAGTTCTTC
TRBV7-9	TRBD1	TRBJ1-2	few	CASSLTGQGNYGYTF	TGTGCCAGCAGCCTAACCGGACAGGGGAACTATGGCTACACCTTC
TRBV20-1	TRBD2	TRBJ2-3	.	CSALLTSGRLPTDTQYF	TGCAGTGCTCTTCTGACTAGCGGGAGACTCCCCACAGATACGCAGTATTTT
TRBV19	TRBD1	TRBJ1-2	few	CASKGTVFYGYTF	TGTGCCAGTAAAGGGACAGTCTTCTATGGCTACACCTTC
TRBV12-3/TRBV12-4	TRBD1	TRBJ2-3	.	CASSLKGAATDTQYF	TGTGCCAGCAGTTTAAAGGGGGCAGCCACAGATACGCAGTATTTT
TRBV20-1	TRBD1	TRBJ2-4	.	CSASGQGNIQYF	TGCAGTGCTAGTGGACAGGGAAACATTCAGTACTTC
TRBV7-6	TRBD1	TRBJ2-7	few	CASSLGTGLDSYEQYF	TGTGCCAGCAGCTTAGGGACAGGGCTGGATTCCTACGAGCAGTACTTC
TRBV19	.	TRBJ1-1	.	CASSANRVEAFF	TGTGCCAGTAGTGCCAACAGGGTTGAAGCTTTCTTT
TRBV5-1	TRBD1	TRBJ2-4	.	CASSSYRQGLAKNIQYF	TGCGCCAGCAGCTCCTATCGACAGGGCTTAGCCAAAAACATTCAGTACTTC
TRBV24-1	.	TRBJ2-2	few	CATSEVSNTGELFF	TGTGCCACCAGTGAGGTGTCGAACACCGGGGAGCTGTTTTTT
TRBV7-9	TRBD2	TRBJ2-2	.	CASSLSGRASGELFF	TGTGCCAGCAGCTTGAGCGGGAGGGCCTCCGGGGAGCTGTTTTTT
TRBV5-1	TRBD1	TRBJ2-3	.	CASSGTGEGGTDTQYF	TGCGCCAGCAGCGGTACAGGGGAAGGAGGCACAGATACGCAGTATTTT
TRBV5-5	TRBD2	TRBJ2-3	.	CASSSGLADMYTDTQYF	TGTGCCAGCAGCTCGGGACTAGCGGATATGTACACAGATACGCAGTATTTT
TRBV25-1	TRBD1	TRBJ2-7	.	CASSELLGQGGYEQYF	TGTGCCAGCAGTGAATTGCTAGGACAGGGTGGATACGAGCAGTACTTC
TRBV6-4	TRBD1	TRBJ2-1	many	CASSEGGPYNEQFF	TGTGCCAGCAGTGAAGGGGGCCCCTACAATGAGCAGTTCTTC
TRBV11-2	.	TRBJ2-1	.	CASSLGAQGHNEQFF	TGTGCCAGCAGCTTAGGGGCTCAGGGGCACAATGAGCAGTTCTTC
TRBV14	.	TRBJ1-1	.	CASSQDRGTFMNTEAFF	TGTGCCAGCAGCCAAGATCGCGGGACCTTTATGAACACTGAAGCTTTCTTT
TRBV5-1	.	TRBJ1-1	.	CASSLLGSDMNTEAFF	TGCGCCAGCAGCTTGCTGGGAAGCGACATGAACACTGAAGCTTTCTTT
TRBV29-1	.	TRBJ2-3	.	CSVGVPETSTDTQYF	TGCAGCGTTGGTGTCCCTGAGACCTCCACAGATACGCAGTATTTT
TRBV11-2	.	TRBJ2-7	few	CASSLTPGDAYF	TGTGCCAGCAGCTTAACCCCAGGGGACGCGTACTTC
TRBV7-6	.	TRBJ1-3	few	CASSWGDNPGNTIYF	TGTGCCAGCAGCTGGGGGGACAATCCTGGAAACACCATATATTTT
TRBV5-5	.	TRBJ1-1	.	CASSSRWGWYNSEAFF	TGTGCCAGCAGCTCCCGGTGGGGATGGTACAATAGTGAAGCTTTCTTT
TRBV7-9	.	TRBJ2-3	few	CASSFPGTDTQYF	TGTGCCAGCAGCTTTCCGGGCACAGATACGCAGTATTTT
TRBV7-2	.	TRBJ2-7	.	CASSRTISSYEQYF	TGTGCCAGCAGCCGTACTATTAGCTCCTACGAGCAGTACTTC
TRBV29-1	TRBD1	TRBJ1-1	few	CSVDRGLGNTEAFF	TGCAGCGTCGACAGGGGCCTAGGGAACACTGAAGCTTTCTTT
TRBV7-2	.	TRBJ1-2	.	CASSYRDTTRNGYTF	TGTGCCAGCAGCTATCGGGACACAACAAGGAATGGCTACACCTTC
TRBV27	TRBD1	TRBJ1-2	.	CASSFLSTGGTYGYTF	TGTGCCAGCAGTTTTCTGTCGACAGGGGGCACCTATGGCTACACCTTC
TRBV5-4	.	TRBJ2-7	.	CASSSYRVPYEQYF	TGTGCCAGCAGCTCTTACAGGGTTCCCTACGAGCAGTACTTC
TRBV29-1	TRBD1	TRBJ2-1	.	CSTMTGALSYNEQFF	TGCAGCACCATGACAGGGGCTCTCTCCTACAATGAGCAGTTCTTC
TRBV7-2	TRBD1	TRBJ1-2	few	CASSQGQGAGGYTF	TGTGCCAGCAGCCAGGGACAGGGGGCCGGTGGCTACACCTTC
TRBV6-6	.	TRBJ2-5	few	CASSRTFQETQYF	TGTGCCAGCAGTCGGACTTTCCAAGAGACCCAGTACTTC
TRBV12-3/TRBV12-4	TRBD2	TRBJ2-7	few	CASSPISGVDEQYF	TGTGCCAGCAGTCCAATTAGCGGGGTCGACGAGCAGTACTTC
TRBV5-1	TRBD2	TRBJ2-7	.	CASSISGRVYEQYF	TGCGCCAGCAGCATTAGCGGGAGGGTGTACGAGCAGTACTTC
TRBV5-1	TRBD2	TRBJ2-1	few	CASSQTSGYYNEQFF	TGCGCCAGCAGCCAGACTAGCGGATACTACAATGAGCAGTTCTTC
TRBV10-3	.	TRBJ1-4	.	CAISEARRSTNEKLFF	TGTGCCATCAGCGAAGCCCGCCGTTCAACTAATGAAAAACTGTTTTTT
TRBV29-1	TRBD2	TRBJ2-7	.	CSVGTSGYEQYF	TGCAGCGTTGGGACTAGCGGCTACGAGCAGTACTTC
TRBV11-2	.	TRBJ2-5	.	CASRRPPQETQYF	TGTGCCAGCAGAAGACCCCCACAAGAGACCCAGTACTTC
TRBV20-1	TRBD1	TRBJ1-5	.	CSARDRQGTQPQHF	TGCAGTGCTAGAGATCGACAGGGGACTCAGCCCCAGCATTTT
TRBV12-3/TRBV12-4	.	TRBJ1-1	.	CASSFRGGSTEAFF	TGTGCCAGCAGTTTCAGGGGAGGCAGCACTGAAGCTTTCTTT